These 30 T cell receptor beta chains were sequenced from one sample in a study of molecular identifiers for immune sequencing clone quantification. TCRdb itself ran the PCR reads through MiXCR, one entry per CDR3 protein. The repertoire includes 60,000 to 70,000 distinct CDR3 sequences, roughly a fifth of them detected once, and about 1.5% sits in the top ten. Sequenced: naive CD8+ T cells from blood, with Jurkat cell RNA spiked in. Subset here: FACS-sorted CD8+CD4-CCR7+CD45RA+ naive T cells. The receptors were gathered from a human donor in good health. Some libraries in this study had Jurkat cell RNA spiked in.

Many counts were recorded for this clonotype. V and J are TRBV5-6 and TRBJ2-3; D may be TRBD2 (7 bases). The CDR3 extends over 17 amino acids. The V end lost 0 bases, the J end lost 3 bases, and 17 bases lay between the germline ends. Germline loops: CDR1 SGHDT, CDR2 YYEEEE. The CDR3 nucleotides read TGTGCCAGCAGCTTGGATCGGGGGGCCCCTAGGACAGATACGCAGTATTTT. Residues: CASSLDRGAPRTDTQYF.

Regarding this clonotype: Its ends do not fully match the called genes, so a read error is possible. This chain uses TRBV27 with TRBJ2-3, with TRBD2 matching over 13 bases. Germline CDR1 and CDR2: MNHEY and SMNVEV (reference sequence). This CDR3 region has 15 residues. This CDR3 is CASSLPTSGRTTQCF. The CDR3 region has the DNA TGTGCCAGCAGTTTGCCGACTAGCGGGAGGACAACGCAGTGTTTT.

This clonotype appeared many times. The gene calls are TRBV3-1 and TRBJ2-6; D is ambiguous. Germline lookup yields CDR1 LGHDT and CDR2 YNNKEL (reference sequence). The CDR3 covers 18 residues. V was trimmed by 5 bases and J by 2 bases, leaving 19 bases between them. The CDR3 nucleotides are TGTGCCAGCAGCTCCCTCTACCAGTTGGACGCTGGGGCCAACGTCCTGACTTTC. It yields the protein CASSSLYQLDAGANVLTF.

The chain uses TRBV5-1 and TRBJ2-7, with D uncertain. Germline CDR1 is SGHRS and CDR2 is YFSETQ. The length of the CDR3 is 14 residues. V was pared by 0 bases and J by 2 bases, with 9 bases between. This chain's CDR3 is CASSLAIGAYEQYF. The DNA of the CDR3 is TGCGCCAGCAGCTTGGCCATTGGGGCCTACGAGCAGTACTTC.

This clonotype was found a few times. A much larger clone lies one base from this, so it may be a read error. CDR3 nucleotides: TGTACCAGCAGCCAAGAATTCCCCGGGACACACTATGGCTACACCTTC. Translating it yields CTSSQEFPGTHYGYTF. V usage is TRBV14 and J usage is TRBJ1-2, with a tentative D call TRBD1 (6 bases). Germline CDR1 SGHDN, CDR2 FVKESK. This CDR3 region has 16 residues.

This clonotype turned up a few times. This sequence joins TRBV9 and TRBJ2-7; no firm D call. CDR3 length equals 13 residues. V gave up 0 bases and J gave up 3 bases, with 7 bases separating them. Germline V gene lookup returns CDR1 SGDLS and CDR2 YYNGEE. The chain's CDR3 is CASSVATDYEQYF. CDR3 DNA: TGTGCCAGCAGCGTAGCTACGGACTACGAGCAGTACTTC. The whole variable domain, filled in from reference TRBV9 and TRBJ2-7, reads DSGVTQTPKHLITATGQRVTLRCSPRSGDLSVYWYQQSLDQGLQFLIQYYNGEERAKGNILERFSAQQFPDLHSELNLSSLELGDSALYFCASSVATDYEQYFGPGTRLTVT.

This clonotype has at least ten counts. V usage is TRBV12-3 or TRBV12-4 and J usage is TRBJ2-7, with TRBD1 as a possible D gene (6 bases). V shed 6 bases and J shed 1 base, with 16 bases lying between them. This CDR3 spans 15 amino acids. In DNA form, the CDR3 reads TGTGCCAGCAGCACAGGGTTTCTGGGTTCCTACGAGCAGTACTTC. Translated, it gives CASSTGFLGSYEQYF.

The CDR3 loop reads CASSWNRYNEQFF. The DNA of the CDR3 is TGTGCCAGCAGCTGGAACCGCTACAATGAGCAGTTCTTC. This rearrangement joins TRBV6-2 or TRBV6-3 to TRBJ2-1; the D is unclear. The germline V gene has CDR1 MNHEY and CDR2 SVGEGT. Trimming pared 6 bases from V and 3 bases from J, leaving 9 bases between. The CDR3 covers 13 residues.

This clonotype was detected ten times or more. V gene TRBV10-3 combines with J gene TRBJ2-6; D may be TRBD1 (6 bases). Germline V gene data show CDR1 as ENHRY and CDR2 as SYGVKD. Trimming pared 2 bases from V and 3 bases from J, leaving 14 bases between. The CDR3 is made up of 17 amino acids. The CDR3 loop reads CAISETAGQFGANVLTF. CDR3 DNA sequence: TGTGCCATCAGTGAGACCGCAGGACAGTTTGGGGCCAACGTCCTGACTTTC.

This clonotype was detected many times. This chain joins TRBV19 and TRBJ2-6; a possible D gene is TRBD1 (5 bases). Trimming shortened V by 7 bases and J by 2 bases, and 15 bases separated the two germline ends. This CDR3 contains 16 residues. Germline CDR1 LNHDA, CDR2 SQIVND (reference sequence). CDR3 sequence: CASTRDSVAGANVLTF. CDR3 nucleotide sequence: TGTGCCAGTACCAGGGATTCGGTAGCTGGGGCCAACGTCCTGACTTTC.

This clonotype was counted ten times or more. The chain combines TRBV7-2 with TRBJ2-5, with D maybe TRBD2 (7 bases). Germline loops: CDR1 SGHTA, CDR2 FQGNSA. This CDR3 contains 18 residues. The V end was cut by 4 bases, the J end by 0 bases, with 21 bases between. The CDR3 sequence: CASSSEGGLAAYQETQYF. The DNA for the CDR3 is TGTGCCAGCAGCTCCGAGGGGGGGCTAGCGGCTTACCAAGAGACCCAGTACTTC.

About this clonotype itself: One base away lies a much larger clone, so this may be a sequencing read error. The chain carries TRBV24-1 and TRBJ2-3, with 8 bases matching TRBD2. The CDR3 is 17 amino acids. Germline V gene sequence: CDR1 KGHDR, CDR2 SFDVKD. The CDR3 here is CVTSERRVAGRTDTQYF. CDR3 nucleotide sequence: TGTGTCACCAGTGAGAGGAGGGTAGCGGGACGCACCGATACGCAGTATTTT.

The genes are TRBV20-1 and TRBJ2-7; 12 bases line up with TRBD1. This CDR3 has 14 amino acids. V lost 4 bases and J lost 3; bases outside the gene matches: 4. Germline V gene lookup returns CDR1 DFQATT and CDR2 SNEGSKA (reference sequence). CDR3 sequence reads: CSAMRDRGHYEQYF. DNA for the CDR3: TGCAGTGCTATGCGGGACAGGGGGCACTACGAGCAGTACTTC.

The chain recombines TRBV5-3 with TRBJ1-1, with D perhaps TRBD1 (6 bases). TRBV5-3 counts as an open reading frame of uncertain function. The CDR3 loop spans 12 amino acids. Trimming shortened V by 8 bases and J by 4 bases, and 12 bases separated the two germline ends. The CDR3 here is CASTDRGTEAFF. Here the CDR3 DNA reads TGTGCCAGCACGGACAGAGGCACTGAAGCTTTCTTT.

In the case of this clonotype: A much more abundant neighbour one base away suggests this may be a read error. The conserved closing phenylalanine or tryptophan is absent in this CDR3, likely reflecting a read error. CDR3 nucleotide sequence: TGTGCCAGCAGTTCACCTACTAGCGGGTCGAACACCGGGGAGCTGTTTTCT. Translated, it gives CASSSPTSGSNTGELFS. The chain couples TRBV12-3 or TRBV12-4 to TRBJ2-2, with TRBD2 identical over 9 bases. Trimming removed 4 bases from V and 0 bases from J; junction bases left unmatched: 6. This CDR3 is 17 amino acids long.

This clonotype came up a few times. A much larger clone is a single base away; this may be a read error. The V call is TRBV29-1, the J call TRBJ2-1; 10 nucleotides agree with TRBD2. Germline-derived CDR1 and CDR2 are SQVTM and ANQGSEA. V lost 3 bases and J lost 0; bases outside the gene matches: 8. CDR3 size: 17 residues. CDR3 protein: CSVEGPAGGSSYNEQFF. The CDR3 nucleotides are TGCAGCGTTGAGGGACCAGCGGGAGGGAGCTCCTACAATGAGCAGTTCTTC.

The V and J genes are TRBV2 and TRBJ1-3, with D possibly matching TRBD1 (5 bases). The CDR3 totals 14 residues. Per the germline V gene, CDR1 is SNHLY and CDR2 is FYNNEI. Trimming took off 6 bases at V and 3 bases at J, with 12 bases between the two ends. The CDR3 loop reads CASRERGYGNTIYF. CDR3 coding DNA: TGTGCCAGCAGGGAACGGGGGTATGGAAACACCATATATTTT.

A remark on this clonotype: A much larger clonotype is one base distant, so this may be a read error. The chain uses TRBV14 and TRBJ2-7; 8 nucleotides line up with TRBD1. CDR1 SGHDN and CDR2 FVKESK come from the germline V gene. The CDR3 is 15 amino acids. Unmatched junction bases numbered 11, after V lost 4 bases and J lost 6 bases. Here the CDR3 reads CASSPRDRIFCEQYF. CDR3 in DNA: TGTGCCAGCAGCCCCCGGGACAGGATCTTCTGCGAGCAGTACTTC. The complete variable domain, with remaining parts taken from reference TRBV14 and TRBJ2-7, reads EAGVTQFPSHSVIEKGQTVTLRCDPISGHDNLYWYRRVMGKEIKFLLHFVKESKQDESGMPNNRFLAERTGGTYSTLKVQPAELEDSGVYFCASSPRDRIFCEQYFGPGTRLTVT.

This clonotype was detected ten times or more. The CDR3, as DNA: TGTGCCAGCAGCTTAGAAGGGACTAGCGGATACAATGAGCAGTTCTTC. Translating it yields CASSLEGTSGYNEQFF. The chain links TRBV7-3 to TRBJ2-1, with 11 bases identical to TRBD2. Trimming took 2 bases from V and 4 from J; bases not matched to a gene: 4. The CDR3 consists of 16 residues. Germline V gene sequence: CDR1 SGHTA, CDR2 FQGTGA.

The chain is built from TRBV19 and TRBJ2-2, with TRBD2 matching 14 bases. Germline V gives CDR1 LNHDA, CDR2 SQIVND (reference sequence). V was pared by 6 bases and J by 5 bases, with 5 bases of the junction left unmatched. The CDR3 is 16 amino acids. The CDR3 is CASSGTSGSLTGELFF. The CDR3 DNA reads TGTGCCAGTAGCGGGACTAGCGGGAGCCTTACCGGGGAGCTGTTTTTT.

This clonotype was seen at least ten times. V usage is TRBV4-3 and J usage is TRBJ2-5, with 7 bases fitting TRBD2. CDR1 and CDR2 (germline): LGHNA, YSLEER. Trimming cost V 1 base and J 5 bases; bases outside gene matches: 7. The CDR3 length is 15 residues. CDR3 sequence reads: CASSQGRRESETQYF. As DNA, the CDR3 is TGCGCCAGCAGCCAAGGTCGGCGGGAGAGTGAGACCCAGTACTTC.

As for this clonotype: A single base separates this from a much larger clone, so it may be a read error. The chain carries TRBV4-1 and TRBJ2-7, with 7 positions matching TRBD1. The CDR3 length is 15 residues. CDR1 and CDR2 from the germline V gene are MGHRA and YSYEKL. The CDR3 DNA reads TGCACCAGCAGCCACTACCGGGACAGAGAGTACGAGCAGTACTTC. Protein sequence: CTSSHYRDREYEQYF.

This clonotype was detected ten times or more. The CDR3 sequence is CASSSIGTTPGELFF. The CDR3 nucleotides are TGTGCCAGCAGCTCGATCGGGACTACCCCCGGGGAGCTGTTTTTT. The chain employs TRBV7-6 and TRBJ2-2; TRBD2 matches at 7 bases. The CDR3 is made up of 15 amino acids. The germline V gene encodes CDR1 SGHVS and CDR2 FNYEAQ. The V segment lost 4 bases and the J segment 6 bases; nucleotides outside the gene matches: 8.

Worth noting for this clonotype: A junction end diverges from the germline sequence, so it may reflect a read error. V is TRBV7-9 and J is TRBJ1-6, with D perhaps TRBD1 (6 bases). CDR1 and CDR2 from the germline V gene are SEHNR and FQNEAQ (reference sequence). The CDR3 contains 17 residues. The CDR3 nucleotides are TGTGCCAACAGCTCGGAGGGGGGCGCGATAGTGTTTTCCCCCCTTCACTTT. It codes for CANSSEGGAIVFSPLHF.

The table lists this clonotype with many counts. This chain joins TRBV2 and TRBJ2-3; unclear D gene. Germline CDR1 and CDR2: SNHLY and FYNNEI. The V and J ends lost 5 bases and 2 bases respectively, with 11 bases between them. The CDR3 totals 14 residues. The CDR3 coding sequence is TGTGCCAGCAGTCCACAGCCCAACACAGATACGCAGTATTTT. Translating it yields CASSPQPNTDTQYF.

This clonotype was seen at least ten times. The rearrangement joins TRBV6-1 to TRBJ1-1, with D hard to call. The ends were cut back, 1 base at V and 1 base at J, with 16 bases in the middle. Germline assignment: CDR1 MNHNS and CDR2 SASEGT. CDR3 length: 17 amino acids. CDR3: CASSEERESWENTEAFF. The CDR3 coding sequence is TGTGCCAGCAGTGAAGAGAGGGAAAGTTGGGAGAACACTGAAGCTTTCTTT.

The J gene is TRBJ2-3, the V gene TRBV27, with TRBD1 identical over 7 bases. The CDR3 is 15 amino acids. Looked up from germline, CDR1 is MNHEY and CDR2 is SMNVEV (reference sequence). J lost 2 bases, V lost 5 bases, and 7 bases had no gene match. In nucleotides, the CDR3 is TGTGCCAGCAGTCCCGGGACAGCAAACACAGATACGCAGTATTTT. The encoded protein is CASSPGTANTDTQYF.

In this sample, this clonotype turned up many times. The chain recombines TRBV4-1 with TRBJ2-4; a possible D gene is TRBD1 (6 bases). In germline, CDR1 is MGHRA, CDR2 YSYEKL. The CDR3 extends over 14 amino acids. Trimming removed 2 bases at V and 8 bases at J, with 13 bases between. For the CDR3, the DNA is TGCGCCAGCAGCCAACTGGGGGCAAATGACATTCAGTACTTC. Translating it yields CASSQLGANDIQYF.

The sample holds one count of this clonotype. A much larger clone lies a single base off, so this may be a read error. The chain has TRBV7-9 and TRBJ1-1; D might be TRBD1 (6 bases). Germline V gives CDR1 SEHNR, CDR2 FQNEAQ (reference sequence). The CDR3 has 12 residues. Trimming left V 4 bases short and J 9 bases short, with 12 bases between. In nucleotides, the CDR3 is TGTGCCAGCAGCTACGACAGGCCCAAAGCTTTCTTT. It codes for CASSYDRPKAFF.

This clonotype was detected many times. The chain links TRBV28 to TRBJ1-5, with 7 nucleotides matching TRBD1. CDR1 and CDR2 (germline): MDHEN, SYDVKM. This CDR3 is 16 amino acids long. The V gene end was trimmed by 0 bases and the J gene end by 7 bases; junction bases not matched to a gene: 9. The CDR3 DNA follows: TGTGCCAGCAGTTTATGGGAATGGCAGGGGGTACAGCCCCAGCATTTT. It codes for CASSLWEWQGVQPQHF.